This T cell receptor (beta chain) was captured in a study of CD8 T cells in ankylosing spondylitis. Study results and limitations: Disease-associated clones were CD8+ and fairly uncommon in peripheral blood. Among TCR beta sequences, a motif of several highly homologous variants appeared characteristic of ankylosing spondylitis blood.

Construction of TCR beta libraries was performed using quantitative 5'-RACE with molecular barcodes. From the 5' RACE reads, TCRdb called clonotypes with MiXCR, one entry per CDR3 protein. In the table there are 750,000 to 850,000 distinct CDR3 sequences, 12% of which are singletons. Comment on this clonotype: Its specificity is unknown.

The TCR was taken from a male donor with ankylosing spondylitis. Sample: blood, either unsorted or a sorted T cell fraction (not recorded which).

The CDR3 here is CASSPRFSGSLYEQYF. The CDR3 region has the DNA TGTGCCAGCAGTCCCCGATTTAGCGGGAGTCTCTACGAGCAGTACTTC. The rearrangement joins TRBV6-2 or TRBV6-3 to TRBJ2-7; 9 bases are a match to TRBD2. Germline loops: CDR1 MNHEY, CDR2 SVGEGT. The CDR3 is 16 residues long. V gave up 5 bases and J gave up 3 bases; unmatched junction bases: 11.